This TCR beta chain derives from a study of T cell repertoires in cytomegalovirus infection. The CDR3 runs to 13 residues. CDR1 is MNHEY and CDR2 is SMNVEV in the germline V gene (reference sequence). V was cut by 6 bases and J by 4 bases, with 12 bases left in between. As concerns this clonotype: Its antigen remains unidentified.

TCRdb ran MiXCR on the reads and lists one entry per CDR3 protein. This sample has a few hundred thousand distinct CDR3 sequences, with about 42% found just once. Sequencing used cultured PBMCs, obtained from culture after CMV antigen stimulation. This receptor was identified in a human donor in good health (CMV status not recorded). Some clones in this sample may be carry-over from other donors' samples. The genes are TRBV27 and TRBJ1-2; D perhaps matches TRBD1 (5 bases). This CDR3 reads CASSSWDGYGYTF. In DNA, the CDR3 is TGTGCCAGCAGCAGCTGGGACGGCTATGGCTACACCTTC.